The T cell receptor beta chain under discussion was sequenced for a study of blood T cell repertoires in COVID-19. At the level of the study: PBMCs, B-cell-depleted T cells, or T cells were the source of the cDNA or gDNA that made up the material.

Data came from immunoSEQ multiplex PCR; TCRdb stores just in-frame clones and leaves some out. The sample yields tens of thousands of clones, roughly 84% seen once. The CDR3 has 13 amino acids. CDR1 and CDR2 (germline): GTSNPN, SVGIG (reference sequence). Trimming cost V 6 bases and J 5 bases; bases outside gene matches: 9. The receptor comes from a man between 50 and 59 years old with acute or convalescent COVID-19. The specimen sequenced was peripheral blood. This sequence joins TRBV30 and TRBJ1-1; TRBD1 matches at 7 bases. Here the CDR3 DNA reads TGTGCCTGTACCAGGGGGATGGGGACTGAAGCTTTCTTT. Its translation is CACTRGMGTEAFF.